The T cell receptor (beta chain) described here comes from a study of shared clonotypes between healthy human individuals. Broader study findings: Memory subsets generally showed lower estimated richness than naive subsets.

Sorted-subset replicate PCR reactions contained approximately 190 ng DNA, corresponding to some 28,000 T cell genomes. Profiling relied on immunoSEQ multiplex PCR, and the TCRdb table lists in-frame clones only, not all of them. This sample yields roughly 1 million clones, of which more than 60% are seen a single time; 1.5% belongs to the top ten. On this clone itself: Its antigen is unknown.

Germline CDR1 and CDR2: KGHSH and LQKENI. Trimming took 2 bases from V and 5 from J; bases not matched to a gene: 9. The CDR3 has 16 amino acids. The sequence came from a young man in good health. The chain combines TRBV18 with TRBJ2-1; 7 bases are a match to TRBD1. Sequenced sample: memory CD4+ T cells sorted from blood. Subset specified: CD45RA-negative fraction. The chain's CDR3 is CASSPVGTDDNNEQFF. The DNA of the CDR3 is TGTGCCAGCTCACCAGTCGGGACAGACGATAACAATGAGCAGTTCTTC.